This T cell receptor (beta chain) appears in the sequencing data of a study of T cell responses to AZD1222 COVID-19 vaccine. Overall study results and limits: Receipt of two AZD1222 doses was followed by a rise in Spike-specific TCR breadth and depth. At 160-218 and 743-854, vaccine-associated CD4 TCRs were dominant, and they spanned spike.

Trimming took 5 bases from V and 4 from J; bases not matched to a gene: 7. Germline V CDR1 and CDR2: LNHNV, YYDKDF (reference sequence). The CDR3 runs 14 residues. Pooling of second doses given at about 4 or about 12 weeks was done. The method was immunoSEQ multiplex PCR; TCRdb's version includes in-frame clones alone and lacks a portion of them. This table holds some 110,000 clones, 88% found once. For this clone: The target antigen is unknown.

This chain connects TRBV15 to TRBJ1-2, with 7 bases lining up with TRBD1. This receptor was taken from an adult who received the AZD1222 COVID-19 vaccine. This sample comprised peripheral blood, obtained 28 days after the second AZD1222 dose. CDR3 region: CATSYLDRAYGYTF. The CDR3 nucleotides are TGTGCCACCAGCTATCTTGACAGGGCCTATGGCTACACCTTC.